The 22 T cell receptor beta chains below come from one sample, sequenced in a study of control samples from healthy donors and cancer patients. The assay was immunoSEQ multiplex PCR, and TCRdb's table has in-frame clones only and misses some. The sample records about 160,000 clones, around 94% being singletons. Input material: PBMCs. The receptors shown here come from a man between 60 and 70 years old with colorectal cancer.

This clone was seen only once. The chain recombines TRBV7-9 with TRBJ1-5; TRBD1 agrees at 8 bases. The CDR3 has 17 residues. Germline-derived CDR1 and CDR2 are SEHNR and FQNEAQ (reference sequence). V shed 1 base and J 4 bases; nucleotides not matched to a gene: 9. The CDR3 region has the DNA TGTGCCAGCAGCTTAGGTGTTGGGACAGGAGGGAATCAGCCCCAGCATTTT. Its protein product is CASSLGVGTGGNQPQHF.

The gene calls are TRBV2 and TRBJ2-2; weak D call: TRBD1 (6 bases). Germline V gene lookup returns CDR1 SNHLY and CDR2 FYNNEI. V lost 3 bases and J 7 bases, leaving 15 bases between the germline ends. This CDR3 comprises 15 residues. This CDR3 is CASSEHTGQVGELFF. In DNA form, the CDR3 reads TGTGCCAGCAGTGAGCATACAGGGCAGGTCGGGGAGCTGTTTTTT.

The chain is built from TRBV7-2 and TRBJ1-1, with D uncertain. Germline loops: CDR1 SGHTA, CDR2 FQGNSA. The V end was cut by 4 bases, the J end by 5 bases, with 17 bases between. CDR3 length: 15 amino acids. CDR3 in amino acids: CASSSSYAIRTEAFF. The CDR3 bases are TGTGCCAGCAGCTCCTCGTACGCCATACGGACTGAAGCTTTCTTT.

V and J are TRBV19 and TRBJ1-6; D is uncertain. With 2 bases removed from V and 2 bases from J, the gap between germline ends came to 13 bases. Germline-derived CDR1 and CDR2 are LNHDA and SQIVND (reference sequence). The CDR3 is 17 amino acids. The CDR3 DNA reads TGTGCCAGTAGTATATCCCTCGGTGACACCTATAATTCACCCCTCCACTTT. Protein product: CASSISLGDTYNSPLHF.

The rearrangement uses TRBV6-5 and TRBJ1-1, with D perhaps matching TRBD1 (6 bases). Germline CDR1 MNHEY, CDR2 SVGAGI. V gave up 9 bases and J gave up 3 bases, with 14 bases separating them. The CDR3 is 13 amino acids. The CDR3 loop reads CASKTGTDTEAFF. DNA of the CDR3: TGTGCCAGTAAAACAGGGACCGACACTGAAGCTTTCTTT.

The chain joins TRBV11-3 to TRBJ2-1; TRBD2 aligns across 7 bases. J gave up 7 bases and V 2 bases, and 2 bases lay outside the gene matches. The CDR3 totals 13 residues. The germline V gene has CDR1 SGHNT and CDR2 YENEEA. CDR3 in amino acids: CASSLSGENEQFF. Here the CDR3 DNA reads TGTGCCAGCAGCTTAAGCGGGGAGAATGAGCAGTTCTTC.

This clone has only a few counts. The CDR3 sequence is CASNGLNQPQHF. CDR3 sequence (DNA): TGTGCCAGCAATGGTCTGAATCAGCCCCAGCATTTT. This rearrangement joins TRBV28 to TRBJ1-5; D unresolved. This CDR3 region has 12 residues. The V end lost 7 bases, the J end lost 4 bases, and 8 bases lay between the germline ends. The germline CDR1 and CDR2 sequences are MDHEN and SYDVKM.

This sequence joins TRBV5-1 and TRBJ1-5; the D is unclear. This CDR3 is built from 13 residues. The germline V gene encodes CDR1 SGHRS and CDR2 YFSETQ. V lost 5 bases, J lost 4 bases, and 10 bases lay in between. The CDR3 here is CASRLDGNQPQHF. CDR3 DNA: TGCGCCAGCAGGCTGGACGGTAATCAGCCCCAGCATTTT.

This sequence joins TRBV19 and TRBJ2-7; D is unresolved. The germline V gene encodes CDR1 LNHDA and CDR2 SQIVND (reference sequence). The germline V and J ends were trimmed by 2 bases and 1 base, with 9 bases remaining between them. The CDR3 consists of 14 residues. CDR3 amino acids: CASSITLGSYEQYF. The CDR3 DNA follows: TGTGCCAGTAGTATAACTCTCGGGTCCTACGAGCAGTACTTC.

The rearrangement uses TRBV12-3 or TRBV12-4 and TRBJ1-3; D is unresolved. Trimming pared 8 bases from V and 7 bases from J, leaving 9 bases between. The length of the CDR3 is 11 residues. For the CDR3, the DNA is TGTGCCAGCGGCTCGACTAACACCATATATTTT. The encoded protein is CASGSTNTIYF.

V gene TRBV6-5 combines with J gene TRBJ2-1; 8 bases are shared with TRBD1. The junction had 4 bases not matched to a gene; V was cut back by 6 bases and J by 6 bases. Germline CDR1 and CDR2: MNHEY and SVGAGI. This CDR3 comprises 13 residues. CDR3 nucleotides: TGTGCCAGCAGATTGGACAGGGCCAATGAGCAGTTCTTC. This encodes CASRLDRANEQFF.

The rearrangement uses TRBV11-2 and TRBJ2-7; 8 bases line up with TRBD1. Trimming removed 7 bases from V and 1 base from J; junction bases left unmatched: 6. This CDR3 region has 14 residues. Germline V gene sequence: CDR1 SGHAT, CDR2 FQNNGV. CDR3 region: CASMTRGQSYEQYF. The DNA for the CDR3 is TGTGCCAGCATGACCAGGGGGCAATCCTACGAGCAGTACTTC.

CDR3 amino acids: CASSQERRGSDEQFF. Written as DNA, the CDR3 is TGTGCCAGCAGCCAAGAGAGGCGGGGTTCCGATGAGCAGTTCTTC. The chain joins TRBV3-1 (or the pseudogene TRBV3-2) to TRBJ2-1; D is perhaps TRBD2 (6 bases). The CDR3 length is 15 residues. Germline CDR1 reads LGHDT; CDR2 reads YNNKEL (reference sequence). V was clipped by 0 bases and J by 8 bases, with 14 bases between them.

The chain employs TRBV6-5 and TRBJ1-1; 7 bases are shared with TRBD1. V lost 4 bases, J lost 11 bases, and 4 bases stayed unmatched. Per the germline V gene, CDR1 is MNHEY and CDR2 is SVGAGI. This CDR3 region has 11 residues. CDR3 in DNA: TGTGCCAGCAGTTTACAGGGGAGGGCTTTCTTT. It yields the protein CASSLQGRAFF.

This chain links TRBV4-1 with TRBJ1-1; TRBD1 aligns across 8 bases. This CDR3 has 15 amino acids. Trimming removed 4 bases from V and 5 bases from J; junction bases left unmatched: 9. In germline, CDR1 is MGHRA, CDR2 YSYEKL. This CDR3 is CASSRDGQGNTEAFF. The CDR3 DNA follows: TGCGCCAGCAGCCGGGACGGACAGGGAAATACTGAAGCTTTCTTT.

The chain joins TRBV27 to TRBJ1-2; TRBD1 agrees at 9 bases. The CDR3 is made up of 14 amino acids. Germline values: CDR1 MNHEY, CDR2 SMNVEV (reference sequence). The J segment lost 6 bases and the V segment lost 8 bases, leaving 10 bases of the junction unmatched. CDR3 DNA: TGTGCCAGCTCCTCCGGGACAGGGTTTCATGGCTACACCTTC. Translating it yields CASSSGTGFHGYTF.

For this clone: Distinct nucleotide sequences in the sample also encode this CDR3. The CDR3 DNA reads as TGTGCCAGCTCACCGGGGGAGGGTTCACCCCTCCACTTT. This sequence encodes CASSPGEGSPLHF. The J gene is TRBJ1-6, the V gene TRBV18; tentatively, D is TRBD1 (5 bases). The CDR3 sequence is 13 residues long. With 3 bases removed from V and 9 bases from J, the gap between germline ends came to 9 bases. Germline V CDR1 and CDR2: KGHSH, LQKENI.

The sample holds a few counts of this clone. This chain links TRBV7-2 with TRBJ1-3, with D possibly being TRBD1 (6 bases). The CDR3 spans 16 residues. Per the germline V gene, CDR1 is SGHTA and CDR2 is FQGNSA. V lost 5 bases and J lost 3, with 17 bases in between. This CDR3 is CASSPQSGEDGNTIYF. The CDR3 bases are TGTGCCAGCAGCCCACAGTCAGGGGAAGATGGAAACACCATATATTTT.

The chain links TRBV6-5 to TRBJ1-6; D possibly corresponds to TRBD1 (6 bases). Per germline, CDR1 MNHEY and CDR2 SVGAGI. CDR3 length: 14 residues. V lost 6 bases and J 10 bases, leaving 16 bases between the germline ends. CDR3 bases: TGTGCCAGCAGACGCAGGGGTGAGGGCTCACCCCTCCACTTT. It translates to CASRRRGEGSPLHF.

The chain combines TRBV7-2 with TRBJ2-7, with D perhaps TRBD1 (5 bases). CDR1 is SGHTA, CDR2 FQGNSA, per germline. There are 14 residues in the CDR3. Trimming pared 7 bases from V and 2 bases from J, leaving 15 bases between. The CDR3 nucleotides read TGTGCCAGCACCCTATCATGGGGCGCCTACGAGCAGTACTTC. Its translation: CASTLSWGAYEQYF. The full variable domain, with the rest looked up from reference TRBV7-2 and TRBJ2-7, is GAGVSQSPSNKVTEKGKDVELRCDPISGHTALYWYRQSLGQGLEFLIYFQGNSAPDKSGLPSDRFSAERTGGSVSTLTIQRTQQEDSAVYLCASTLSWGAYEQYFGPGTRLTVT.

There are a few counts of this clone. The chain uses TRBV27 and TRBJ1-2; tentative D call: TRBD1 (5 bases). V was pared by 3 bases and J by 3 bases, with 11 bases between. Germline V gene lookup returns CDR1 MNHEY and CDR2 SMNVEV (reference sequence). The CDR3 is 14 amino acids. The CDR3 here is CASSFSSRDYGYTF. The DNA of the CDR3 is TGTGCCAGCAGTTTCTCGTCCAGGGACTATGGCTACACCTTC.

The chain couples TRBV27 to TRBJ1-2; no definite D call. Trimming removed 6 bases from V and 6 bases from J, with 20 bases in between. Per germline, CDR1 MNHEY and CDR2 SMNVEV (reference sequence). This CDR3 region has 15 residues. CDR3 sequence (DNA): TGTGCCAGCAGCTTTGGAGGCAGGTTAAAGGATGGCTACACCTTC. Protein sequence: CASSFGGRLKDGYTF.